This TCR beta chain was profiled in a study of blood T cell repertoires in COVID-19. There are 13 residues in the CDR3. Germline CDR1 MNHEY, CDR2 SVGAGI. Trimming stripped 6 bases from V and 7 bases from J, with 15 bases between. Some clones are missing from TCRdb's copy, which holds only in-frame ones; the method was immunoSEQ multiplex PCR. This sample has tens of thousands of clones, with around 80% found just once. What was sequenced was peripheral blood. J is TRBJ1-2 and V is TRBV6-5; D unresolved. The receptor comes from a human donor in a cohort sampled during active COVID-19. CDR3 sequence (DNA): TGTGCCAGCAGAAACAGTCAGTTGGGTGGCTACACCTTC. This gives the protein CASRNSQLGGYTF.